This is a list of T cell receptor beta chains from one sample in a study of T-cell reconstitution after alpha-beta-depleted transplantation in children. Each CDR3 protein is one row after TCRdb ran MiXCR on the PCR reads. The sample has around 680,000 distinct CDR3 sequences, roughly 15% seen once; the top ten hold 0.85% to 1.3%. This material consisted of PBMCs from the stem cell graft donor, taken from the stem cell graft. These receptors all stem from a human donor who donated a stem cell graft to a child with acute myeloid leukemia. The CDR3 runs from the conserved cysteine through the conserved F or W. Fields, in order: CDR3 DNA, CDR3 protein, clone size, V gene, J gene, D gene. D genes are given only for firm matches. Clone size is not always given. Where it is, it says once, few, many or a class for expanded clones.

DNA: TGCAGTGCTACGGGGGGGAACTACAATGAGCAGTTCTTC
CDR3: CSATGGNYNEQFF
size: few
V: TRBV20-1
J: TRBJ2-1
D: TRBD2

DNA: TGCGCCAGCAGCCAAGGTACGGTGGACGAGCAGTACTTC
CDR3: CASSQGTVDEQYF
size: many
V: TRBV4-3
J: TRBJ2-7
D: .

DNA: TGTGCCAGCTCACCTATAGGGAACCGGCCAGATACGCAGTATTTT
CDR3: CASSPIGNRPDTQYF
size: .
V: TRBV18
J: TRBJ2-3
D: .

DNA: TGCAGTGCTAGAGACCCCCCGGAGACCCAGTACTTC
CDR3: CSARDPPETQYF
size: .
V: TRBV20-1
J: TRBJ2-5
D: .

DNA: TGTGCCAGCAGTGAATACCAGGGGCTAGCCAAAAACATTCAGTACTTC
CDR3: CASSEYQGLAKNIQYF
size: many
V: TRBV25-1
J: TRBJ2-4
D: .

DNA: TGTGCCACCCGGCCGGATGGGCAGTCCTACAATGAGCAGTTCTTC
CDR3: CATRPDGQSYNEQFF
size: .
V: TRBV27
J: TRBJ2-1
D: .

DNA: TGCAGTGCCCAGACCGGGGGGGGCTTAAACACCGGGGAGCTGTTTTTT
CDR3: CSAQTGGGLNTGELFF
size: .
V: TRBV20-1
J: TRBJ2-2
D: TRBD2

DNA: TGCAGTGCTCTGGACGCCAGAGGCAATCAGCCCCAGCATTTT
CDR3: CSALDARGNQPQHF
size: .
V: TRBV20-1
J: TRBJ1-5
D: .

DNA: TGCGCCAGCAGCCAAGGGACAGGGGAAGGGGATACGCAGTATTTT
CDR3: CASSQGTGEGDTQYF
size: .
V: TRBV4-1
J: TRBJ2-3
D: TRBD1

DNA: TGTGCCAGCAGTACCCCCGTGTTGGGACAGGGGCCAGATACGCAGTATTTT
CDR3: CASSTPVLGQGPDTQYF
size: few
V: TRBV6-1
J: TRBJ2-3
D: TRBD1

DNA: TGCGCCAGCAGTAATACAATGGGGGGCTCTGAAGCTTTCTTT
CDR3: CASSNTMGGSEAFF
size: .
V: TRBV10-1
J: TRBJ1-1
D: .

DNA: TGTGCCAGCACCGCAAGGGCCAATGAGCAGTTCTTC
CDR3: CASTARANEQFF
size: .
V: TRBV12-3/TRBV12-4
J: TRBJ2-1
D: .

DNA: TGTGCTAGTGGTTTGCGAGGAGCCTACGAGCAGTACTTC
CDR3: CASGLRGAYEQYF
size: .
V: TRBV12-5
J: TRBJ2-7
D: .

DNA: TGTGCCAGCAGCGTTAGGGGCAGTCAGAACACTGAAGCTTTCTTT
CDR3: CASSVRGSQNTEAFF
size: .
V: TRBV9
J: TRBJ1-1
D: .

DNA: TGCAGTGCTAGAGAAGACGAAGGGTTGGATCAGCCCCAGCATTTT
CDR3: CSAREDEGLDQPQHF
size: few
V: TRBV20-1
J: TRBJ1-5
D: .